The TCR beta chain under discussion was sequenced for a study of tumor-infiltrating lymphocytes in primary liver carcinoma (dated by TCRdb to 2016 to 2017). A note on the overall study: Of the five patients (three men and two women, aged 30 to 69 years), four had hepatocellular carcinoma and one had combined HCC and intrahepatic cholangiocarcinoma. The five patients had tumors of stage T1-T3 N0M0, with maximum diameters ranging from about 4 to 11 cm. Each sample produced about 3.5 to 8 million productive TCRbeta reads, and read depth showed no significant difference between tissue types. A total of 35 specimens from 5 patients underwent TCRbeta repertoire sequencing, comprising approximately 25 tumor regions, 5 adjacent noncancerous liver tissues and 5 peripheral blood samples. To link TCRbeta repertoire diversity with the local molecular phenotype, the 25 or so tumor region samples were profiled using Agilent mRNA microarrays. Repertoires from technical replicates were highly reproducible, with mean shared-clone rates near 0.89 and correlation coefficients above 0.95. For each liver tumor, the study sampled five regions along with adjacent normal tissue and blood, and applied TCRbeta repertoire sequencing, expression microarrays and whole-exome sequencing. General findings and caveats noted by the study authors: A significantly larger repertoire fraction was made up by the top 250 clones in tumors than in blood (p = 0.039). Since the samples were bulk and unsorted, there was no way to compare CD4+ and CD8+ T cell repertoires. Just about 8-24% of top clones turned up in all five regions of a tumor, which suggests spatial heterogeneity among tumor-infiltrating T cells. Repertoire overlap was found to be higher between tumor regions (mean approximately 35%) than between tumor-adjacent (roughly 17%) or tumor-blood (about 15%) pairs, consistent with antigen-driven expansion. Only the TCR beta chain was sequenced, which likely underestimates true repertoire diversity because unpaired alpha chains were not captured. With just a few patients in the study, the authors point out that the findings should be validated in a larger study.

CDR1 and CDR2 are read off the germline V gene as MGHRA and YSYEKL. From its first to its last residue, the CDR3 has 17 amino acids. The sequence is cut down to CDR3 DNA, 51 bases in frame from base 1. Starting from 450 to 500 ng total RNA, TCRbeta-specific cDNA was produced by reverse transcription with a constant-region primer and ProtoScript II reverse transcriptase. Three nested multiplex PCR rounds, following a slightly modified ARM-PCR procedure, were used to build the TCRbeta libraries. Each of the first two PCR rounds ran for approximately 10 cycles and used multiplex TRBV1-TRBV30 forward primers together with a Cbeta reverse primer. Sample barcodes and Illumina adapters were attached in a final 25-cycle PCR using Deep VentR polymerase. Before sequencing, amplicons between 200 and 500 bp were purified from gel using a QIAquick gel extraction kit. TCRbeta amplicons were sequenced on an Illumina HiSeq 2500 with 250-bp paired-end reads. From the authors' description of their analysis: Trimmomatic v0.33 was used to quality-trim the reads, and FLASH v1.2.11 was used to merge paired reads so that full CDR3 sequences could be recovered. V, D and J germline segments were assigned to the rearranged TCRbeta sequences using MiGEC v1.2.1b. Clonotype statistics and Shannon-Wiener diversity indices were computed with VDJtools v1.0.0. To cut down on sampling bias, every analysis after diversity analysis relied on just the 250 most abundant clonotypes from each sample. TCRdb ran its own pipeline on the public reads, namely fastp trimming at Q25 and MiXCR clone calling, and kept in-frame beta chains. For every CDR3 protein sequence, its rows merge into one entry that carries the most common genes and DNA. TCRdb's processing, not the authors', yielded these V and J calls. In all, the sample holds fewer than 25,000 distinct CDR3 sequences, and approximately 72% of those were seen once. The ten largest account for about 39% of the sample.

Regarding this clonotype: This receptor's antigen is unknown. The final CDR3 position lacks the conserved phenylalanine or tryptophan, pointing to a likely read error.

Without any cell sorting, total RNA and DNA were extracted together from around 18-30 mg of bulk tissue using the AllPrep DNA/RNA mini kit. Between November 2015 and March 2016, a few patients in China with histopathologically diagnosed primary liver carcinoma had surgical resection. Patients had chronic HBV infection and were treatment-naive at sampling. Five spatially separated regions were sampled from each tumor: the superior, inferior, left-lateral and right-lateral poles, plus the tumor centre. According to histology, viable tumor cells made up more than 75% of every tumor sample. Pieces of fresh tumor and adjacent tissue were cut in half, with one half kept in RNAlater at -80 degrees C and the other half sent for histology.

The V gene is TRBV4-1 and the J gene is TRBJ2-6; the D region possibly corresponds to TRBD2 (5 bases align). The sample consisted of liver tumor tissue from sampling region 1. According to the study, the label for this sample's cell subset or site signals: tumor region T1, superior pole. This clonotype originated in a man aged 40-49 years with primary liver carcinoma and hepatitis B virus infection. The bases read TGCGCCAGCGGCCAGACTGCCCGGGGCTCTGGGGCCAACGTCCTGACTTAC. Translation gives CASGQTARGSGANVLTY.